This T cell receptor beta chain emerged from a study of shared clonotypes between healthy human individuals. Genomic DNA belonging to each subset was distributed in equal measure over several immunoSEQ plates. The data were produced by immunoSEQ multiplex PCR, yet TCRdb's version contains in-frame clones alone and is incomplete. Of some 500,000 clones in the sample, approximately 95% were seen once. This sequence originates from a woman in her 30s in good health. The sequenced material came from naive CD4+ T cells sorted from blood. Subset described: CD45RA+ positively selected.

The CDR3 nucleotides are TGTGCCAGTACAGCGGGAATCGGAAGTATACCTGGCTACACCTTC. This translates into CASTAGIGSIPGYTF. The chain carries TRBV19 and TRBJ1-2; D not certain. The CDR3 loop spans 15 amino acids. Trimming took off 7 bases at V and 7 bases at J, with 22 bases between the two ends. The germline V gene encodes CDR1 LNHDA and CDR2 SQIVND (reference sequence).